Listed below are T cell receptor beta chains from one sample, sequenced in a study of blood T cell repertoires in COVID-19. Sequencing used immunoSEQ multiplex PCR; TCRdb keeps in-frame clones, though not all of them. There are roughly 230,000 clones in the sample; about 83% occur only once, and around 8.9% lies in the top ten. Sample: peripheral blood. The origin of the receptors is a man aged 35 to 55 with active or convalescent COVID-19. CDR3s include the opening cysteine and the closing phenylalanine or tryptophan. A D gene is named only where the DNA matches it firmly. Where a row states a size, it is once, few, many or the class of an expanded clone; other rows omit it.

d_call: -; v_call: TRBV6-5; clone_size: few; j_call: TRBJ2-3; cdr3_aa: CASSYGGAPQMTQYF; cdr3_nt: TGTGCCAGCAGTTACGGGGGGGCCCCACAGATGACGCAGTATTTT
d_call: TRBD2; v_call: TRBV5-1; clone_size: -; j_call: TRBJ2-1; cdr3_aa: CASRTGTSGRHEQFF; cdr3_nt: TGCGCCAGCAGGACCGGGACTAGCGGGAGACATGAGCAGTTCTTC
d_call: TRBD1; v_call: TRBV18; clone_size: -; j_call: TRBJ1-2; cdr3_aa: CASSPGDRPPSGYTF; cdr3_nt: TGTGCCAGCTCACCGGGGGACAGACCTCCCTCGGGCTACACCTTC
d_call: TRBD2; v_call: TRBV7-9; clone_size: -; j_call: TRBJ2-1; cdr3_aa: CASSSWTSGGSYNEQFF; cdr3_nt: TGTGCCAGCAGCTCCTGGACCAGCGGGGGCTCCTACAATGAGCAGTTCTTC
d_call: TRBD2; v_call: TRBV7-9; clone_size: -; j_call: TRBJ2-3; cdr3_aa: CASSHGSGRAVDTQYF; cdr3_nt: TGTGCCAGCAGCCATGGGAGCGGGAGGGCCGTAGATACGCAGTATTTT
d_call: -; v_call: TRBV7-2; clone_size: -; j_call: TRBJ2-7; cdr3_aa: CASSLAGGSYEQYF; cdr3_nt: TGTGCCAGCAGCTTAGCGGGGGGCTCCTACGAGCAGTACTTC
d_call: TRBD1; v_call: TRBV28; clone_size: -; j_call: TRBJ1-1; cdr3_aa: CASSEGAGAFF; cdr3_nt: TGTGCCAGCAGCGAGGGGGCTGGGGCTTTCTTT
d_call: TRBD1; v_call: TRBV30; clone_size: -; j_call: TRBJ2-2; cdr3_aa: CAWSLGTGMSGELFF; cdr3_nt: TGTGCCTGGAGTCTCGGGACAGGGATGTCCGGGGAGCTGTTTTTT
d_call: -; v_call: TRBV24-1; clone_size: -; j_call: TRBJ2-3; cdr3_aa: CATSARDRHTDTQYF; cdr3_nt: TGTGCCACCAGTGCCAGAGACAGACACACAGATACGCAGTATTTT
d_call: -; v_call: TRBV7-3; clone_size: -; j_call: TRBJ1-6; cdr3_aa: CASSLRAPGADNSPLHF; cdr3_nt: TGTGCCAGCAGCTTAAGAGCCCCAGGGGCCGATAATTCACCCCTCCACTTT